One sample yielded the 22 T cell receptor beta chains listed below, sequenced in a study of prognosis after radiotherapy for stage I lung cancer. Researchers used two-round multiplex PCR to amplify TCR beta CDR3 starting from genomic DNA. The authors ran first-round PCR with primers specific to each TRBV and TRBJ gene. TCRdb redid the calling of the multiplex PCR reads with MiXCR, one entry per CDR3 protein. The sample lists approximately 41,000 distinct CDR3 sequences, 24% occurring once. Sequencing was performed on PBMCs, taken before or after stereotactic body radiation therapy (not recorded which). These receptors were taken from a donor older than 45 with non-small cell lung cancer.

Many counts were recorded for this clonotype. The V gene is TRBV3-1, the J gene TRBJ1-6, with TRBD1 identical over 9 bases. This CDR3 region has 14 residues. Germline V gives CDR1 LGHDT, CDR2 YNNKEL (reference sequence). With 4 bases clipped from V and 10 bases from J, the junction kept 5 bases outside the gene matches. The CDR3 nucleotides are TGTGCCAGCAGCCGAGGGACAGGGTGGTCACCCCTCCACTTT. This gives the protein CASSRGTGWSPLHF.

Note on this clonotype: Since a much larger clone is just one base distant, this may be a read error. The chain is built from TRBV30 and TRBJ1-3; the D gene is possibly TRBD1 (5 bases). Germline V CDR1 and CDR2: GTSNPN, SVGIG (reference sequence). This CDR3 is built from 13 residues. The CDR3 bases are TGTGCCTGGAGTGCCGCGGGGGGAAACACCTTATATTTT. This encodes CAWSAAGGNTLYF.

The chain couples TRBV19 to TRBJ2-5, with 9 bases fitting TRBD1. V was clipped by 7 bases and J by 1 base; unmatched bases: 25. The CDR3 sequence is 21 residues long. Germline loops: CDR1 LNHDA, CDR2 SQIVND (reference sequence). The CDR3 loop is CASIPTTGTGPCGVGQETQYF. In nucleotides, the CDR3 is TGTGCCAGTATCCCCACGACAGGGACAGGGCCCTGCGGGGTGGGCCAAGAGACCCAGTACTTC. Combining the CDR3 with reference TRBV19 and TRBJ2-5 gives the whole variable domain DGGITQSPKYLFRKEGQNVTLSCEQNLNHDAMYWYRQDPGQGLRLIYYSQIVNDFQKGDIAEGYSVSREKKESFPLTVTSAQKNPTAFYLCASIPTTGTGPCGVGQETQYFGPGTRLLVL.

On this clonotype itself: The conserved closing phenylalanine or tryptophan is absent in this CDR3, likely reflecting a read error. The V gene is TRBV20-1, the J gene TRBJ2-3, with 10 bases fitting TRBD2. The CDR3 is made up of 19 amino acids. Germline CDR1 DFQATT, CDR2 SNEGSKA (reference sequence). The trim removed 0 bases at V and 0 bases at J, leaving 12 bases unmatched. In nucleotides, the CDR3 is TGCAGTGCTAGAGATCGGGGACTAGCGTGGGGATTGAGCACAGATACGCAGTATTCT. Residues: CSARDRGLAWGLSTDTQYS.

Turning to this clonotype: One base separates it from a far larger clone, so it is likely a read error. This rearrangement joins TRBV6-6 to TRBJ2-7; no definite D call. Germline-derived CDR1 and CDR2 are MNHNY and SVGAGI (reference sequence). CDR3 length equals 15 residues. The CDR3 DNA reads TGTGCCAGCATTTACTCGAGAAGGGTGGCCTACGAGCAGTACTTC. It specifies CASIYSRRVAYEQYF.

This clonotype has ten or more counts. Written as DNA, the CDR3 is TGTGCCTGGAGTGGGGGTGTCCAGTCGACATATGGCTACACCTTC. Amino acid sequence: CAWSGGVQSTYGYTF. The chain links TRBV30 to TRBJ1-2; D is undetermined. Trimming left V 1 base short and J 5 bases short, with 17 bases between. Germline CDR1 GTSNPN, CDR2 SVGIG (reference sequence). The CDR3 spans 15 residues.

This clonotype was detected ten times or more. The gene calls are TRBV5-6 and TRBJ1-6, with a tentative D call TRBD1 (5 bases). This CDR3 comprises 15 residues. V lost 1 base to trimming and J lost 10 bases, with 15 bases between them. The germline V gene encodes CDR1 SGHDT and CDR2 YYEEEE. The CDR3 is CASSLYGGSVSPLHF. The CDR3 DNA reads as TGTGCCAGCAGCTTGTACGGGGGGTCCGTGTCACCCCTCCACTTT.

Comments on this clonotype: A clone one base away is much larger, so this may be a read error. This chain links TRBV29-1 with TRBJ1-2; possibly TRBD1 for D (6 bases). The CDR3 sequence is 14 residues long. Germline assignment: CDR1 SQVTM and CDR2 ANQGSEA. Trimming removed 5 bases at V and 0 bases at J, with 13 bases between. CDR3 sequence reads: CSVPGSGANYGYTF. DNA for the CDR3: TGCAGCGTTCCTGGGTCAGGGGCTAACTATGGCTACACCTTC.

This clonotype was found many times. The chain recombines TRBV12-3 or TRBV12-4 with TRBJ2-6; D is uncertain. Trimming removed 6 bases at V and 6 bases at J, with 9 bases between. The CDR3 totals 13 residues. As DNA, the CDR3 is TGTGCCAGCAGCCGCCGTGAGGCCAACGTCCTGACTTTC. Residues: CASSRREANVLTF.

This clonotype was picked up many times. The V call is TRBV30, the J call TRBJ1-2; 8 nucleotides line up with TRBD1. In germline, CDR1 is GTSNPN, CDR2 SVGIG (reference sequence). The CDR3 runs 14 residues. Trimming cost V 0 bases and J 8 bases; bases outside gene matches: 8. CDR3 in DNA: TGTGCCTGGAGTGTAAGGCAGGGGGCGGGCGGCTACACCTTC. It yields the protein CAWSVRQGAGGYTF.

This clonotype was picked up many times. The V call is TRBV20-1, the J call TRBJ1-1, with D tentatively TRBD1 (6 bases). The V and J ends lost 3 bases and 8 bases respectively, with 7 bases between them. Germline V gene sequence: CDR1 DFQATT, CDR2 SNEGSKA (reference sequence). This CDR3 has 10 residues. The CDR3 bases are TGCAGTGCTAGTAGGGGGGAAGCTTTCTTT. As protein: CSASRGEAFF.

This clonotype appeared many times. This chain connects TRBV28 to TRBJ2-1; D is perhaps TRBD2 (7 bases). Trimming cost V 5 bases and J 8 bases, with 16 bases left between them. Per germline, CDR1 MDHEN and CDR2 SYDVKM. This CDR3 has 14 residues. The DNA of the CDR3 is TGTGCCAGCAGTACAGGGAGGCGGGAGTATGAGCAGTTCTTC. Protein product: CASSTGRREYEQFF.

This clonotype has ten or more counts. The chain links TRBV3-1 to TRBJ2-5; D possibly corresponds to TRBD1 (6 bases). V was pared by 5 bases and J by 5 bases, with 15 bases between. This CDR3 comprises 14 residues. From germline, CDR1 is LGHDT and CDR2 YNNKEL (reference sequence). The CDR3 region has the DNA TGTGCCAGCAGCTGGACAGCCCAGGGGGAGACCCAGTACTTC. This translates into CASSWTAQGETQYF.

About this clonotype: A much larger clone differs by one base, so this may be a read error. V is TRBV18 and J is TRBJ2-7, with TRBD1 as a possible D gene (5 bases). Per the germline V gene, CDR1 is KGHSH and CDR2 is LQKENI. The length of the CDR3 is 15 residues. The V end lost 5 bases, the J end lost 2 bases, and 16 bases lay between the germline ends. The CDR3, as DNA: TGTGCCAGCTCATCACGGTCCCAGGGAACCTACGAGCAGTACTTC. Translating it yields CASSSRSQGTYEQYF.

This clonotype showed up just a few times. A much larger clone lies one base from this, so it may be a read error. J is TRBJ2-7 and V is TRBV29-1; D may match TRBD1 or TRBD2 (6 bases each). Trimming took off 1 base at V and 3 bases at J, with 16 bases between the two ends. There are 15 residues in the CDR3. Per germline, CDR1 SQVTM and CDR2 ANQGSEA. CDR3 loop: CSVEVPEGGIYEQYF. CDR3 bases: TGCAGCGTTGAAGTGCCGGAGGGGGGAATCTACGAGCAGTACTTC.

A remark on this clonotype: Lacking the conserved final phenylalanine or tryptophan, this CDR3 likely reflects a read error. The J gene is TRBJ1-2, the V gene TRBV28; D unclear. The CDR3 length is 13 residues. V shed 2 bases and J shed 5 bases, with 9 bases lying between them. The germline V gene has CDR1 MDHEN and CDR2 SYDVKM. The CDR3 is CASSLQRAYGYTL. Here the CDR3 DNA reads TGTGCCAGCAGTTTACAACGGGCGTATGGCTACACCCTC.

The rearrangement uses TRBV20-1 and TRBJ1-2, with D tentatively TRBD1 (5 bases). The CDR3 consists of 13 residues. In germline, CDR1 is DFQATT, CDR2 SNEGSKA (reference sequence). The V gene lost 1 base and the J gene lost 4 bases, with 10 bases spanning the gap. In DNA form, the CDR3 reads TGCAGTGCTAGAGGCAGTGGGGGCTATGGCTACACCTTC. Protein sequence: CSARGSGGYGYTF.

Note on this clonotype: Only one base separates this from a far larger clonotype, so it likely reflects a read error. This chain uses TRBV6-5 with TRBJ2-1; 8 bases fit TRBD2. The germline CDR1 and CDR2 sequences are MNHEY and SVGAGI. V shed 10 bases, J shed 6 bases, and the junction held 11 bases outside the gene matches. This CDR3 region has 14 residues. CDR3 residues: CATRTGGPSNEQFF. CDR3 nucleotide sequence: TGTGCCACCCGAACGGGAGGGCCGTCCAATGAGCAGTTCTTC.

There are many counts of this clonotype. CDR3 residues: CASSLDRTGGSFQGTDTQYF. In DNA, the CDR3 is TGTGCCAGCAGTCTCGATAGGACAGGGGGCTCTTTTCAAGGTACAGATACGCAGTATTTT. The chain has TRBV27 and TRBJ2-3, with 11 bases aligning to TRBD1. The CDR3 totals 20 residues. V lost 5 bases to trimming and J lost 3 bases; unmatched junction nucleotides: 19. CDR1 and CDR2 from the germline V gene are MNHEY and SMNVEV (reference sequence).

Note on this clonotype: One end of the junction fails to match germline, which may point to a read error. The chain uses TRBV9 and TRBJ2-3; 11 bases match TRBD2. The CDR3 has 15 amino acids. Germline assignment: CDR1 SGDLS and CDR2 YYNGEE. CDR3 in amino acids: CTSSDTSGRGDTQYF. The CDR3 nucleotides are TGTACCAGCAGCGATACTAGCGGGAGAGGAGATACGCAGTATTTT.

This clonotype showed up many times. The V and J genes are TRBV28 and TRBJ2-5; TRBD1 aligns across 9 bases. Germline CDR1 is MDHEN and CDR2 is SYDVKM. V was clipped by 2 bases and J by 5 bases; unmatched bases: 3. There are 14 residues in the CDR3. The CDR3 region is CASSLPGQGETQYF. The DNA for the CDR3 is TGTGCCAGCAGTTTACCCGGACAGGGGGAGACCCAGTACTTC.

This clonotype occurred many times. The CDR3 region has the DNA TGTGCCAGCGACCCTGGCCCGGGCGAGCAGTTCTTC. Protein product: CASDPGPGEQFF. The chain recombines TRBV7-9 with TRBJ2-1; no firm D call. This CDR3 is 12 amino acids long. Germline V gives CDR1 SEHNR, CDR2 FQNEAQ (reference sequence). Trimming left V 8 bases short and J 10 bases short, with 15 bases between.